This T cell receptor (beta chain) was sequenced during a study of OX40 agonist ivuxolimab in advanced cancers. Across the whole study: Participants averaged approximately 61 years of age (range about 23 to 80) and were around 83% male. There were three patients with partial responses, one having hepatocellular carcinoma and two cutaneous melanoma. Findings of the study overall: Near-lowest levels of clonal expansion characterized partial responders at 0.1-3.0 mg/kg.

Sequenced by immunoSEQ multiplex PCR; TCRdb stores in-frame clones only, minus some. The sample consists of 45,000 to 60,000 clones, roughly 90% of them appearing once. Of note for this clone: The antigen is unknown.

The source of this sequence is an adult with an advanced solid tumor such as melanoma, head and neck, liver or kidney cancer. The specimen was CD4+ or CD8+ T cells sorted from blood, collected in a trial of the OX40 agonist ivuxolimab.

The CDR3 DNA reads as TGTGCCAGCAGCTTGAGCGGTACAAGTAAGAATGAGCAGTTCTTC. Residues: CASSLSGTSKNEQFF. The chain couples TRBV11-3 to TRBJ2-1; weak D call: TRBD2 (5 bases). Germline CDR1 reads SGHNT; CDR2 reads YENEEA. V gave up 3 bases and J gave up 7 bases, with 16 bases separating them. This CDR3 spans 15 amino acids. Full variable domain (outside the CDR3, taken from reference TRBV11-3 and TRBJ2-1): EAGVVQSPRYKIIEKKQPVAFWCNPISGHNTLYWYLQNLGQGPELLIRYENEEAVDDSQLPKDRFSAERLKGVDSTLKIQPAELGDSAVYLCASSLSGTSKNEQFFGPGTRLTVL.